This TCR beta chain emerged from a study of blood T cell repertoires in COVID-19. At the level of the study: Sample material is recorded as cDNA or gDNA derived from T cells, B-cell-depleted T cells, or PBMCs.

Profiling relied on immunoSEQ multiplex PCR, and the TCRdb table lists in-frame clones only, not all of them. The table shows over 300,000 clones, with 65% to 90% occurring only once. V shed 3 bases and J shed 2 bases, with 11 bases lying between them. This CDR3 spans 16 amino acids. Germline V gives CDR1 SGHTA, CDR2 FQGTGA. The study recruited people aged about 18 to 95 years across approximately 24 US areas. Participant-given clinical history determined each cohort assignment. V and J are TRBV7-3 and TRBJ2-6; a weak D match, TRBD2 (6 bases). The sequencing sample was made of PBMCs or T cells enriched from blood (not recorded which). The TCR was taken from a woman aged 18 to 35 who had recovered from COVID-19. The CDR3 is CASSLGGPPGANVLTF. DNA for the CDR3: TGTGCCAGCAGCTTGGGAGGCCCCCCTGGGGCCAACGTCCTGACTTTC.